A selection of T cell receptor beta chains follows, all from one sample in a study of blood T cell repertoires in COVID-19. Here immunoSEQ multiplex PCR was the method, and the copy in TCRdb shows in-frame clones only, minus some. The repertoire holds about 290,000 clones, with approximately 86% as singletons. The sample consisted of peripheral blood. Every receptor here comes from a woman aged 50 to 60 with active or convalescent COVID-19. The CDR3 runs from the conserved cysteine through the conserved F or W. D genes are given only for firm matches. Clone sizes are given selectively: once, few, many, or a class where the clone is expanded.

TRBV5-1	14	NA	TRBJ1-1	NA	TGCGCCAGCAGCTTGGCAGGGCAGAACACTGAAGCTTTCTTT	CASSLAGQNTEAFF
TRBV30	16	TRBD1	TRBJ2-6	NA	TGTGCCTGGGGGACAGGGGGCTCTTCTGGGGCCAACGTCCTGACTTTC	CAWGTGGSSGANVLTF
TRBV6-2/TRBV6-3	15	NA	TRBJ2-3	NA	TGTGCCAGCAGCCCTAGCTTTCCTAGCACAGATACGCAGTATTTT	CASSPSFPSTDTQYF
TRBV18	16	NA	TRBJ1-3	few	TGTGCCAGCTCAGGGGAGACAGGTCCCAATGGAAACACCATATATTTT	CASSGETGPNGNTIYF
TRBV21-1	15	NA	TRBJ1-1	NA	TGTGCCAGCAGCAAAGCCCCAGGTATGAACACTGAAGCTTTCTTT	CASSKAPGMNTEAFF
TRBV21-1	13	NA	TRBJ1-4	NA	TGTGCCAGCCCCCTCGCAGTTAATGAAAAACTGTTTTTT	CASPLAVNEKLFF
TRBV6-5	13	TRBD1	TRBJ2-7	once	TGTGCCAGCAAAAGAGTGGGACAGGGCAGGCCGTACTTC	CASKRVGQGRPYF
TRBV28	18	TRBD1	TRBJ2-2	NA	TGTGCCAGCAGTTTATCCCGCCTTGGGACAGCGAACACCGGGGAGCTGTTTTTT	CASSLSRLGTANTGELFF
TRBV7-8	14	NA	TRBJ2-5	NA	TGTGCCAGCAGCGACAACCTGGCCAAAGAGACCCAGTACTTC	CASSDNLAKETQYF
TRBV19	14	NA	TRBJ1-5	NA	TGTGCCAGTAGTATCCCACGGTTCAATCAGCCCCAGCATTTT	CASSIPRFNQPQHF
TRBV19	17	TRBD1	TRBJ2-1	NA	TGTGCCACCTCCCAGACAGGGGCGCCGAGCTCCTACAATGAGCAGTTCTTC	CATSQTGAPSSYNEQFF
TRBV6-1	12	NA	TRBJ1-1	NA	TGTGCCAGCAGTGAAGCGGGGCTTCGGGCTTTCTTT	CASSEAGLRAFF
TRBV2	15	TRBD1	TRBJ2-3	NA	TGTGCCAGCAGGGACAGGGGCCCAGGCACAGATACGCAGTATTTT	CASRDRGPGTDTQYF
TRBV28	12	NA	TRBJ1-1	NA	TGTGCCAGCAGTTTCCTAAACACTGAAGCTTTCTTT	CASSFLNTEAFF
TRBV19	14	NA	TRBJ2-3	NA	TGTGCCAGTAGCCTCAGGAGGGGCACAGATACGCAGTATTTT	CASSLRRGTDTQYF
TRBV2	15	TRBD1	TRBJ2-5	once	TGTGCCAGCAGTCAGGGGACAGGGGGCGGGGAGACCCAGTACTTC	CASSQGTGGGETQYF
TRBV3-1/TRBV3-2	14	NA	TRBJ1-2	NA	TGTGCCAGCAGCCCAGATGGGGGACTCTATGGCTACACCTTC	CASSPDGGLYGYTF
TRBV6-4	14	NA	TRBJ1-6	NA	TGTGCCAGCAAGATCCAGGGGCATAATTCACCCCTCCACTTT	CASKIQGHNSPLHF
TRBV28	19	TRBD1	TRBJ1-4	NA	TGTGCCAGCAGTTCTACTGGGACAGGGGGCGGTCATACTAATGAAAAACTGTTTTTT	CASSSTGTGGGHTNEKLFF
TRBV5-4	16	TRBD1	TRBJ2-3	few	TGTGCCAGCAGCTCACCCGGGACAGGGGGTGCAGATACGCAGTATTTT	CASSSPGTGGADTQYF
TRBV2	13	NA	TRBJ2-3	few	TGTGCCAGCAGCCCCGCGAGCACAGATACGCAGTATTTT	CASSPASTDTQYF
TRBV5-8	16	NA	TRBJ1-4	NA	TGTGCCAGCAGCGCCCGCGGGGGAGCGGCTAATGAAAAACTGTTTTTT	CASSARGGAANEKLFF
TRBV21-1	15	NA	TRBJ1-1	few	TGTGCCAGCAGCAAATGGGGCGGGGGGCTTGTAGAAGCTTTCTTT	CASSKWGGGLVEAFF
TRBV4-2	18	NA	TRBJ2-3	NA	TGTGCCAGCAGCCAAGTTACCGGGGGATGGACTAGCACAGATACGCAGTATTTT	CASSQVTGGWTSTDTQYF
TRBV3-1/TRBV3-2	16	NA	TRBJ2-1	NA	TGTGCCAGCAGCCAAGCGCCCCTTGGCTCGATCAATGAGCAGTTCTTC	CASSQAPLGSINEQFF
TRBV7-2	14	NA	TRBJ2-5	many	TGTGCCAGCAGCCGGGGATTCTCGGAAGAGACCCAGTACTTC	CASSRGFSEETQYF
TRBV5-1	16	TRBD2	TRBJ2-7	NA	TGCGCCAGCAGCTTGGGCTGGACTAGCGTCTCCTACGAGCAGTACTTC	CASSLGWTSVSYEQYF
TRBV4-1	16	TRBD2	TRBJ2-1	NA	TGCGCCAGCAGCCAAGAAAGGGTAGCGGGAGAAGGGAAGCAGTTCTTC	CASSQERVAGEGKQFF
TRBV19	15	TRBD2	TRBJ2-1	NA	TGTGCCAGTAGTTTCCAAGCGGGAGCTAACAATGAGCAGTTCTTC	CASSFQAGANNEQFF
TRBV28	14	TRBD2	TRBJ2-7	NA	TGTGCCAGCTCCACTAGCGGTAGCTCCTACGAGCAGTACTTC	CASSTSGSSYEQYF
TRBV28	11	NA	TRBJ1-2	once	TGTGCCAGCAGTTCGGCCGCGGGGTACACCTTC	CASSSAAGYTF
TRBV6-5	13	NA	TRBJ1-1	NA	TGTGCCAGCAGGCAGGCGGGGAACACTGAAGCTTTCTTT	CASRQAGNTEAFF
TRBV28	14	TRBD2	TRBJ2-7	NA	TGTGCCAGCGGGGGGACTAGCGTATATTACGAGCAGTACTTC	CASGGTSVYYEQYF
TRBV5-6	14	TRBD1	TRBJ1-2	NA	TGTGCCAGCAGCCTCCAGGGGGTCCACTATGGCTACACCTTC	CASSLQGVHYGYTF
TRBV6-6	17	NA	TRBJ2-2	NA	TGTGCCAGCAGTCCCCCCCCCTGGGCAGGGCAAACCGGGGAGCTGTTTTTT	CASSPPPWAGQTGELFF